This TCR beta chain was observed in a study of human T cells and chemical hapten exposure. Study conclusions and caveats: The presence of alopecia in the donors means their immune response may differ from healthy people's. It was expanded TCRs that formed significantly more large CDR3 similarity clusters than controls did.

Unique molecular identifiers were attached to individual cDNA molecules within the library. TCRdb recomputed calls from the RACE reads with MiXCR, one row per CDR3 protein. The table lists about 74,000 distinct CDR3 sequences, 30% to 35% of them singletons. V was clipped by 5 bases and J by 3 bases, with 16 bases between them. Germline V lookup: CDR1 SGHDN, CDR2 FVKESK. CDR3 length: 15 amino acids. Time point given: patch test 1, 2 weeks after DPC sensitization. The sample's treatment: therapeutic diphenylcyclopropenone sensitization with weekly scalp DPC. This clonotype showed up just a few times. Its specificity is not known.

The sequence came from a man aged 35 to 55 with alopecia areata. Some clones in this sample may be carry-over from other donors' samples. V is TRBV14 and J is TRBJ1-2; D gene unclear. The sample here was whole blood, taken in connection with sensitization to the hapten diphenylcyclopropenone (DPC). DNA for the CDR3: TGTGCCAGCAGCTCACACGCCGGGGTTTACTATGGCTACACCTTC. Encoded protein: CASSSHAGVYYGYTF.